There are many counts of the clone carrying this T cell receptor beta chain. These data are taken from a study of regulatory T cells in long-lasting Graves disease. Turning to the study itself: Treatment with antithyroid drugs for over 5 years, together with positive TSH receptor antibodies, meant persistent Graves' disease.

With iRepertoire HTBI primers and Arm-PCR of CDR3 regions, TCR beta libraries were built. TCRdb reprocessed the multiplex PCR reads via MiXCR and lists one record per CDR3 protein. Here the sample spans hundreds of thousands of distinct CDR3 sequences, about 20% being singletons. The CDR3 is 14 amino acids. Trimming removed 6 bases at V and 5 bases at J, with 19 bases between. Germline-derived CDR1 and CDR2 are SQVTM and ANQGSEA. Time point defined: persistent/refractory GD, antithyroid drugs over 5 years with positive TRAb. PBMC-extracted RNA yielded the TCR library. The chain uses TRBV29-1 and TRBJ1-2; D might be TRBD1 (5 bases). This TCR derives from a female donor with Graves disease. The sequencing used peripheral blood mononuclear cells (PBMCs), collected when the disease was refractory, from a patient treated with antithyroid drugs. In DNA, the CDR3 is TGCAGCGTCCCCCGGGACCAAGGGGCATATGGCTACACCTTC. Protein product: CSVPRDQGAYGYTF.